This entry lists 25 T cell receptor beta chains sequenced from one sample in a study of cytomegalovirus exposure and HLA in healthy donors. Amplification used 60 Vbeta primers and 13 Jbeta primers. Data came from immunoSEQ multiplex PCR; TCRdb stores just in-frame clones and leaves some out. Counted here are approximately 150,000 clones, 84% occurring once; the ten biggest clones make up 4.8%. Sequencing was performed on PBMCs. The receptors originated from a girl between 10 and 17 years old in good health and CMV-seropositive.

The genes are TRBV4-1 and TRBJ1-5; 7 nucleotides agree with TRBD1. This CDR3 contains 16 residues. Germline CDR1 and CDR2: MGHRA and YSYEKL. Trimming cost V 5 bases and J 7 bases; bases outside gene matches: 14. The CDR3, as DNA: TGCGCCAGCAGCAGGGAGGTCAGGGCAGGGGGGCAGCCCCAGCATTTT. Translating it yields CASSREVRAGGQPQHF.

CDR3 residues: CASSKRGRSGTDTQYF. The DNA for the CDR3 is TGTGCCAGCAGTAAGCGAGGGCGGTCCGGCACAGATACGCAGTATTTT. The rearrangement joins TRBV2 to TRBJ2-3, with D tentatively TRBD2 (5 bases). Per germline, CDR1 SNHLY and CDR2 FYNNEI. V shed 5 bases and J shed 1 base, with 16 bases lying between them. This CDR3 is 16 amino acids long.

The J gene is TRBJ2-2, the V gene TRBV11-3, with D perhaps matching TRBD1 (5 bases). V was clipped by 9 bases and J by 1 base, with 9 bases between them. The CDR3 consists of 13 residues. Germline V gene data show CDR1 as SGHNT and CDR2 as YENEEA. CDR3 region: CASYQGNTGELFF. In DNA form, the CDR3 reads TGTGCCAGTTACCAGGGGAACACCGGGGAGCTGTTTTTT.

This clone came up a few times. The chain couples TRBV6-4 to TRBJ2-2; D is unclear. Germline-derived CDR1 and CDR2 are MRHNA and SNTAGT. With 5 bases removed from V and 3 bases from J, the gap between germline ends came to 10 bases. The CDR3 is made up of 14 amino acids. The DNA for the CDR3 is TGTGCCAGCAGTAAGAGTATGGACACCGGGGAGCTGTTTTTT. Protein product: CASSKSMDTGELFF.

This clone was seen only once. Other DNA sequences in the same sample also yield this CDR3. CDR3 sequence: CASSLYGGDYGYTF. CDR3 DNA sequence: TGTGCCAGCAGTTTATACGGAGGGGACTATGGCTACACCTTC. The chain employs TRBV27 and TRBJ1-2, with TRBD1 as a possible D gene (5 bases). There are 14 residues in the CDR3. The V end was cut by 1 base, the J end by 3 bases, with 9 bases between. Germline CDR1 reads MNHEY; CDR2 reads SMNVEV (reference sequence).

The chain joins TRBV6-5 to TRBJ1-6; D ambiguous. Looked up from germline, CDR1 is MNHEY and CDR2 is SVGAGI. The CDR3 totals 13 residues. The ends were cut back, 2 bases at V and 7 bases at J, with 6 bases in the middle. DNA of the CDR3: TGTGCCAGCAGTTACAGAGGGAATTCACCCCTCCACTTT. Residues: CASSYRGNSPLHF.

Of note for this clone: Other nucleotide sequences from this sample produce the same CDR3. J is TRBJ2-2 and V is TRBV15; TRBD2 is a possible D gene (5 bases). The length of the CDR3 is 19 residues. Germline V gene lookup returns CDR1 LNHNV and CDR2 YYDKDF (reference sequence). V was shortened by 1 base and J by 3 bases, with 21 bases between the two germline ends. DNA for the CDR3: TGTGCCACCAGCAGAGCTGGGCTGGCGGGTTTGGGTGACACCGGGGAGCTGTTTTTT. Protein product: CATSRAGLAGLGDTGELFF. The full variable domain, with the rest looked up from reference TRBV15 and TRBJ2-2, is DAMVIQNPRYQVTQFGKPVTLSCSQTLNHNVMYWYQQKSSQAPKLLFHYYDKDFNNEADTPDNFQSRRPNTSFCFLDIRSPGLGDTAMYLCATSRAGLAGLGDTGELFFGEGSRLTVL.

This clone was detected only a few times. The J gene is TRBJ1-1, the V gene TRBV7-8; TRBD1 is a possible D gene (5 bases). Germline V gene data show CDR1 as SGHVS and CDR2 as FQNEAQ. V was pared by 3 bases and J by 2 bases, with 7 bases between. CDR3 length: 13 residues. The CDR3 DNA is TGTGCCAGCAGCTTGACAGCAAACACTGAAGCTTTCTTT. This gives the protein CASSLTANTEAFF. The variable domain in full, completed from reference TRBV7-8 and TRBJ1-1, reads GAGVSQSPRYKVAKRGQDVALRCDPISGHVSLFWYQQALGQGPEFLTYFQNEAQLDKSGLPSDRFFAERPEGSVSTLKIQRTQQEDSAVYLCASSLTANTEAFFGQGTRLTVV.

This clone showed up just once. The J gene is TRBJ2-7, the V gene TRBV29-1; D remains ambiguous. Trimming shortened V by 4 bases and J by 7 bases, and 14 bases separated the two germline ends. This CDR3 region has 12 residues. Germline assignment: CDR1 SQVTM and CDR2 ANQGSEA. In DNA form, the CDR3 reads TGCAGCGTTGGTTGGAGAAACGGAGAGCAGTACTTC. This encodes CSVGWRNGEQYF.

The chain links TRBV2 to TRBJ1-5; perhaps TRBD1 as D (5 bases). The ends were cut back, 3 bases at V and 9 bases at J, with 18 bases in the middle. Germline CDR1 is SNHLY and CDR2 is FYNNEI. The CDR3 is 15 amino acids. The CDR3 bases are TGTGCCAGCAGTGAGGGGGGGACTCCCTCATCGCCCCAGCATTTT. This gives the protein CASSEGGTPSSPQHF. The entire variable domain, with the rest obtained from reference TRBV2 and TRBJ1-5, is as follows: EPEVTQTPSHQVTQMGQEVILRCVPISNHLYFYWYRQILGQKVEFLVSFYNNEISEKSEIFDDQFSVERPDGSNFTLKIRSTKLEDSAMYFCASSEGGTPSSPQHFGDGTRLSIL.

The chain links TRBV7-9 to TRBJ2-5, with 10 bases identical to TRBD1. This CDR3 is built from 16 residues. V lost 8 bases and J lost 5; bases outside the gene matches: 14. Germline CDR1 SEHNR, CDR2 FQNEAQ (reference sequence). The CDR3: CASGPGQGSTRETQYF. CDR3 bases: TGTGCCAGCGGACCGGGACAGGGGTCAACAAGGGAGACCCAGTACTTC.

This chain links TRBV19 with TRBJ2-7, with D possibly TRBD2 on 6 matching bases. V was trimmed by 4 bases and J by 3 bases, leaving 16 bases between them. The CDR3 runs 15 residues. Germline CDR1 LNHDA, CDR2 SQIVND (reference sequence). CDR3 sequence: CASSNRGGVYYEQYF. DNA for the CDR3: TGTGCCAGTAGTAATCGAGGAGGGGTTTACTACGAGCAGTACTTC.

The chain links TRBV25-1 to TRBJ2-2; TRBD1 matches 7 bases. Looked up from germline, CDR1 is MGHDK and CDR2 is SYGVNS. The CDR3 loop spans 17 amino acids. With V trimmed by 0 bases and J by 1 base, 5 bases remained unmatched. The CDR3 nucleotides read TGTGCCAGCAGTGAATATCAAGGGGGCCTGAACACCGGGGAGCTGTTTTTT. Its translation: CASSEYQGGLNTGELFF.

This clone was seen a few times. V is TRBV12-5 and J is TRBJ2-3, with D possibly TRBD2 on 6 matching bases. This CDR3 region has 16 residues. V was clipped by 6 bases and J by 2 bases, with 18 bases between them. Looked up from germline, CDR1 is LGHNT and CDR2 is FRNRAP. CDR3 DNA sequence: TGTGCTAGTGGACTCTATACGGGAGACCTCACAGATACGCAGTATTTT. The encoded protein is CASGLYTGDLTDTQYF.

This chain connects TRBV2 to TRBJ1-5; 7 nucleotides line up with TRBD1. With V trimmed by 6 bases and J by 6 bases, 8 bases remained unmatched. The length of the CDR3 is 14 residues. The germline V gene encodes CDR1 SNHLY and CDR2 FYNNEI. The CDR3 loop reads CASRSEQGPQPQHF. The CDR3 bases are TGTGCCAGCAGGTCCGAACAGGGGCCTCAGCCCCAGCATTTT.

This chain joins TRBV5-1 and TRBJ2-2; 8 nucleotides line up with TRBD2. V was clipped by 0 bases and J by 3 bases; unmatched bases: 1. The CDR3 sequence is 15 residues long. Per the germline V gene, CDR1 is SGHRS and CDR2 is YFSETQ. Written as DNA, the CDR3 is TGCGCCAGCAGCTTGGGGACTAGCTACACCGGGGAGCTGTTTTTT. Amino acids: CASSLGTSYTGELFF.

A remark on this clone: Other DNA sequences from this sample encode an identical CDR3 as well. The chain is built from TRBV6-4 and TRBJ2-3; 9 positions agree with TRBD2. With V trimmed by 5 bases and J by 2 bases, 2 bases remained unmatched. This CDR3 comprises 14 residues. From germline, CDR1 is MRHNA and CDR2 SNTAGT. The CDR3 here is CASSSGGSTDTQYF. The CDR3 bases are TGTGCCAGCAGTAGCGGGGGGTCCACAGATACGCAGTATTTT.

Only a few counts were recorded for this clone. This rearrangement joins TRBV4-1 to TRBJ2-7, with TRBD1 matching over 9 bases. The CDR3 extends over 17 amino acids. Germline V CDR1 and CDR2: MGHRA, YSYEKL. Trimming removed 0 bases from V and 5 bases from J; junction bases left unmatched: 11. The CDR3 DNA sequence: TGCGCCAGCAGCCAAGATCTTGGGACAGGGATTTCCCACGAGCAGTACTTC. It specifies CASSQDLGTGISHEQYF.

This chain uses TRBV18 with TRBJ1-1; a possible D gene is TRBD1 (6 bases). Germline assignment: CDR1 KGHSH and CDR2 LQKENI. Trimming shortened V by 7 bases and J by 6 bases, and 18 bases separated the two germline ends. The CDR3 loop spans 14 amino acids. DNA for the CDR3: TGTGCCAGCTGGCAACAGGGAAGAAGCGCTGAAGCTTTCTTT. Translation: CASWQQGRSAEAFF.

This chain uses TRBV2 with TRBJ2-5; D is perhaps TRBD2 (7 bases). The length of the CDR3 is 12 residues. The ends were cut back, 4 bases at V and 6 bases at J, with 9 bases in the middle. CDR1 and CDR2 (germline): SNHLY, FYNNEI. As DNA, the CDR3 is TGTGCCAGCAGTGGGGGGGGGCAGACCCAGTACTTC. It encodes CASSGGGQTQYF.

The chain carries TRBV25-1 and TRBJ1-2, with a possible D match to TRBD1 (5 bases). The CDR3 is made up of 14 amino acids. V was clipped by 1 base and J by 4 bases, with 10 bases between them. Germline CDR1 MGHDK, CDR2 SYGVNS. The CDR3, as DNA: TGTGCCAGCAGTGAATCAGACAGAGGCTATGGCTACACCTTC. Translation: CASSESDRGYGYTF.

The chain has TRBV29-1 and TRBJ1-1; the D is unclear. From germline, CDR1 is SQVTM and CDR2 ANQGSEA. This CDR3 has 13 amino acids. Trimming cost V 5 bases and J 0 bases, with 10 bases left between them. The CDR3 sequence is CSVLQTMNTEAFF. Here the CDR3 DNA reads TGCAGCGTTCTACAGACCATGAACACTGAAGCTTTCTTT.

The chain employs TRBV4-1 and TRBJ2-7; 9 nucleotides agree with TRBD2. The length of the CDR3 is 19 residues. V dropped 0 bases and J dropped 5; count of bases not matched to a gene: 17. Per germline, CDR1 MGHRA and CDR2 YSYEKL. The DNA for the CDR3 is TGCGCCAGCAGCCAAGATCTCTCGTACTGGCGGGGGGGCGTGGACGAGCAGTACTTC. This codes for CASSQDLSYWRGGVDEQYF.

The V gene is TRBV19, the J gene TRBJ1-2; a possible D gene is TRBD1 (5 bases). V lost 6 bases and J lost 4, with 6 bases in between. Germline values: CDR1 LNHDA, CDR2 SQIVND (reference sequence). CDR3 length equals 11 residues. This chain's CDR3 is CASSGGYGYTF. The CDR3 DNA is TGTGCCAGTAGCGGGGGCTATGGCTACACCTTC.

The chain employs TRBV9 and TRBJ1-4; 10 bases match TRBD1. The V and J ends lost 3 bases and 7 bases, in that order; junction bases with no gene match: 6. CDR3 length: 15 amino acids. CDR1 is SGDLS, CDR2 YYNGEE, per germline. CDR3 protein: CASSASGTGAEKLFF. In nucleotides, the CDR3 is TGTGCCAGCAGCGCCTCCGGGACAGGGGCTGAAAAACTGTTTTTT.